These 24 T cell receptor beta chains were all obtained from the same sample, sequenced in a study of human thymus T cells. Corrective heart surgery yielded the resections from which the thymus tissue came. Assay used: immunoSEQ multiplex PCR; TCRdb lists only in-frame clones, some missing. The sample carries about 130,000 clones, around 94% recorded once. Sequencing was performed on thymus tissue. These TCRs come from a boy younger than two with a congenital heart defect but otherwise immunologically healthy.

The chain is built from TRBV11-3 and TRBJ2-7; D not certain. The CDR3 contains 14 residues. Between the trimmed V and J ends, which lost 1 base and 6 bases, there was a span of 13 bases. Germline CDR1 reads SGHNT; CDR2 reads YENEEA. CDR3 residues: CASSLGGTSGEQYF. The CDR3 nucleotides are TGTGCCAGCAGCTTAGGAGGCACTTCCGGCGAGCAGTACTTC.

The chain has TRBV4-3 and TRBJ2-1, with D possibly TRBD1 on 6 matching bases. Trimming shortened V by 8 bases and J by 9 bases, and 20 bases separated the two germline ends. CDR3 length: 14 amino acids. The V gene's germline CDR1 is LGHNA and CDR2 YSLEER. The CDR3 is CASGYRANDGEQFF. The DNA of the CDR3 is TGCGCCAGCGGGTACAGGGCAAATGACGGTGAGCAGTTCTTC.

The rearrangement uses TRBV15 and TRBJ2-7; D gene unclear. Germline loops: CDR1 LNHNV, CDR2 YYDKDF (reference sequence). The CDR3 is 15 residues long. The germline V and J ends were trimmed by 0 bases and 5 bases, with 14 bases remaining between them. In nucleotides, the CDR3 is TGTGCCACCAGCAGAGATCGGCGGCGAGGCAACGAGCAGTACTTC. The encoded protein is CATSRDRRRGNEQYF.

The chain uses TRBV9 and TRBJ2-3; D possibly matches TRBD1 or TRBD2 (5 bases each). This CDR3 contains 14 residues. Germline assignment: CDR1 SGDLS and CDR2 YYNGEE. Trimming pared 3 bases from V and 5 bases from J, leaving 13 bases between. The DNA for the CDR3 is TGTGCCAGCAGCGGGTCGGGGCCGAAAGATACGCAGTATTTT. Protein sequence: CASSGSGPKDTQYF.

This clone was counted once. The chain employs TRBV11-2 and TRBJ1-2; D ambiguous. Germline V gene sequence: CDR1 SGHAT, CDR2 FQNNGV. The CDR3 consists of 11 residues. V was clipped by 4 bases and J by 11 bases, with 11 bases between them. The CDR3, as DNA: TGTGCCAGCAGCTCCCCTAAAAGATACACCTTC. The encoded protein is CASSSPKRYTF.

This sequence joins TRBV6-4 and TRBJ2-4; 16 nucleotides match TRBD2. The germline gives CDR1 MRHNA, CDR2 SNTAGT. The CDR3 is 17 amino acids. The V and J ends lost 3 bases and 6 bases, in that order; junction bases with no gene match: 5. CDR3 DNA: TGTGCCAGCAGTGAGGGACTAGCGGGGGGGCCGGTAAACATTCAGTACTTC. Its protein is CASSEGLAGGPVNIQYF.

The V and J genes are TRBV18 and TRBJ1-1; D is undetermined. V was cut by 2 bases and J by 3 bases, with 7 bases left in between. Germline V gene lookup returns CDR1 KGHSH and CDR2 LQKENI. The CDR3 covers 13 residues. CDR3 amino acids: CASSPGLDTEAFF. The CDR3 DNA reads as TGTGCCAGCTCACCAGGGTTGGACACTGAAGCTTTCTTT. Full variable domain (outside the CDR3, taken from reference TRBV18 and TRBJ1-1): NAGVMQNPRHLVRRRGQEARLRCSPMKGHSHVYWYRQLPEEGLKFMVYLQKENIIDESGMPKERFSAEFPKEGPSILRIQQVVRGDSAAYFCASSPGLDTEAFFGQGTRLTVV.

This rearrangement joins TRBV6-5 to TRBJ1-4, with D hard to call. The CDR3 is made up of 14 amino acids. V lost 3 bases and J lost 4, with 9 bases in between. CDR1 is MNHEY, CDR2 SVGAGI, per germline. Written as DNA, the CDR3 is TGTGCCAGCAGTTATGAAGAGGGTAATGAAAAACTGTTTTTT. This gives the protein CASSYEEGNEKLFF.

The gene calls are TRBV28 and TRBJ2-5; 8 bases fit TRBD2. J was trimmed by 2 bases and V by 5 bases; bases with no gene match: 4. Germline V CDR1 and CDR2: MDHEN, SYDVKM. This CDR3 spans 14 amino acids. The DNA of the CDR3 is TGTGCCAGCAGTCGGGGACTAGAGCAAGAGACCCAGTACTTC. It yields the protein CASSRGLEQETQYF.

The V call is TRBV13, the J call TRBJ2-1; D gene uncertain. Trimming removed 5 bases at V and 2 bases at J, with 13 bases between. This CDR3 has 15 amino acids. CDR1 PRHDT and CDR2 FYEKMQ come from the germline V gene (reference sequence). CDR3 region: CASSTLSLAYNEQFF. CDR3 in DNA: TGTGCCAGCAGCACCCTCTCCCTGGCCTACAATGAGCAGTTCTTC.

The chain combines TRBV9 with TRBJ2-1, with a possible D match to TRBD1 (5 bases). Between the trimmed V and J ends, which lost 7 bases and 4 bases, there was a span of 18 bases. Germline V gene sequence: CDR1 SGDLS, CDR2 YYNGEE. The CDR3 sequence is 15 residues long. CDR3 region: CASPPPRAPYNEQFF. CDR3 in DNA: TGTGCCAGCCCTCCGCCCAGGGCCCCATACAATGAGCAGTTCTTC.

This rearrangement joins TRBV30 to TRBJ2-2; 7 nucleotides match TRBD1. CDR3 length: 14 residues. The V gene's germline CDR1 is GTSNPN and CDR2 SVGIG (reference sequence). Germline trimming cut 5 bases from V and 2 bases from J; bases unmatched to any gene: 5. For the CDR3, the DNA is TGTGCCTGGGACGGACAGGCAAACACCGGGGAGCTGTTTTTT. Protein: CAWDGQANTGELFF.

V and J are TRBV12-5 and TRBJ1-2, with no clear D. V dropped 6 bases and J dropped 0 bases, with 14 bases sitting between them. Germline CDR1 is LGHNT and CDR2 is FRNRAP. The CDR3 loop spans 15 amino acids. The CDR3 protein is CASGLWQLSNYGYTF. The CDR3 bases are TGTGCTAGTGGCCTCTGGCAGCTCTCTAACTATGGCTACACCTTC.

This clone is a singleton in its sample. The chain employs TRBV30 and TRBJ2-3; the D gene is possibly TRBD2 (7 bases). The CDR3 is 14 residues long. Germline V gene data show CDR1 as GTSNPN and CDR2 as SVGIG (reference sequence). Trimming took off 2 bases at V and 8 bases at J, with 17 bases between the two ends. CDR3 in DNA: TGTGCCTGGAGTTATCGAGGGGGGGCAGGTACGCAGTATTTT. Translated, it gives CAWSYRGGAGTQYF.

The V call is TRBV7-2, the J call TRBJ1-2; D is ambiguous. CDR1 and CDR2 from the germline V gene are SGHTA and FQGNSA. The CDR3 loop spans 17 amino acids. The V and J ends lost 6 bases and 8 bases respectively, with 28 bases between them. CDR3 coding DNA: TGTGCCAGCAGGACACCCGGGGAGGCCGTCGCTCTAGGGGGCTACACCTTC. Residues: CASRTPGEAVALGGYTF. Filled out from reference TRBV7-2 and TRBJ1-2, the complete variable domain reads GAGVSQSPSNKVTEKGKDVELRCDPISGHTALYWYRQSLGQGLEFLIYFQGNSAPDKSGLPSDRFSAERTGGSVSTLTIQRTQQEDSAVYLCASRTPGEAVALGGYTFGSGTRLTVV.

This clone was seen a single time. The CDR3 DNA is TGTGCCAGCAGTCAAACGGAAAATCACTATGGCTACACCTTC. Its protein is CASSQTENHYGYTF. The V gene is TRBV28, the J gene TRBJ1-2; D is uncertain. This CDR3 contains 14 residues. The V gene lost 5 bases and the J gene lost 3 bases, with 13 bases spanning the gap. Germline V gene lookup returns CDR1 MDHEN and CDR2 SYDVKM.

V usage is TRBV12-5 and J usage is TRBJ2-5; D may be TRBD1 (5 bases). Looked up from germline, CDR1 is LGHNT and CDR2 is FRNRAP. This CDR3 has 14 amino acids. The V end was cut by 0 bases, the J end by 5 bases, with 10 bases between. This CDR3 reads CASGLVPGSETQYF. CDR3 DNA sequence: TGTGCTAGTGGTTTGGTACCAGGGTCGGAGACCCAGTACTTC.

This chain joins TRBV7-9 and TRBJ1-2, with D possibly being TRBD1 (6 bases). Germline CDR1 SEHNR, CDR2 FQNEAQ (reference sequence). The CDR3 is made up of 17 amino acids. V was shortened by 3 bases and J by 3 bases, with 20 bases between the two germline ends. DNA of the CDR3: TGTGCCAGCAGCTTGTCTGGGGGAGCCAGGGGCTACTATGGCTACACCTTC. The encoded protein is CASSLSGGARGYYGYTF. Based on the CDR3 plus reference TRBV7-9 and TRBJ1-2, the full variable domain is DTGVSQNPRHKITKRGQNVTFRCDPISEHNRLYWYRQTLGQGPEFLTYFQNEAQLEKSRLLSDRFSAERPKGSFSTLEIQRTEQGDSAMYLCASSLSGGARGYYGYTFGSGTRLTVV.

J is TRBJ1-2 and V is TRBV4-1; D remains ambiguous. The germline gives CDR1 MGHRA, CDR2 YSYEKL. The CDR3 is made up of 15 amino acids. V dropped 0 bases and J dropped 4 bases, with 12 bases sitting between them. This chain's CDR3 is CASSQEWINLYGYTF. The CDR3 DNA sequence: TGCGCCAGCAGCCAAGAGTGGATCAACCTCTATGGCTACACCTTC.

This clone was seen more than once but under ten times. The chain carries TRBV6-5 and TRBJ1-1, with D uncertain. V gave up 7 bases and J gave up 11 bases, with 20 bases separating them. Per the germline V gene, CDR1 is MNHEY and CDR2 is SVGAGI. The CDR3 runs 13 residues. The CDR3, as DNA: TGTGCCAGCACCTCCCCCTGGAGCCTTGAGGCTTTCTTT. Translation: CASTSPWSLEAFF.

V usage is TRBV10-1 and J usage is TRBJ2-3, with D possibly TRBD2 on 5 matching bases. The germline CDR1 and CDR2 sequences are WNHNN and SYGVQD (reference sequence). V dropped 3 bases and J dropped 11 bases, with 12 bases sitting between them. The CDR3 loop spans 12 amino acids. CDR3 nucleotides: TGCGCCAGCAGTGACTTCCCTGGAGGGCAGTATTTT. It translates to CASSDFPGGQYF.

V and J are TRBV5-6 and TRBJ1-5, with a possible D match to TRBD1 (6 bases). Germline V CDR1 and CDR2: SGHDT, YYEEEE. Between the trimmed V and J ends, which lost 3 bases and 6 bases, there was a span of 13 bases. The CDR3 spans 14 residues. The CDR3 nucleotides are TGTGCCAGCAGCTGTGGGGGGGCTAGTCAGCCCCAGCATTTT. Protein sequence: CASSCGGASQPQHF.

V gene TRBV28 combines with J gene TRBJ2-2, with D perhaps matching TRBD1 or TRBD2 (5 bases each). CDR3 length: 14 residues. Germline V gene sequence: CDR1 MDHEN, CDR2 SYDVKM. V dropped 3 bases and J dropped 8 bases, with 13 bases sitting between them. The CDR3 DNA reads TGTGCCAGCAGTTTCGTGGGGGTAACGGGGGAGCTGTTTTTT. Its translation: CASSFVGVTGELFF.

V usage is TRBV9 and J usage is TRBJ2-3; D is uncertain. Germline V CDR1 and CDR2: SGDLS, YYNGEE. V lost 0 bases, J lost 2 bases, and 19 bases lay in between. The CDR3 totals 18 residues. The CDR3 spells CASSVAPGPGGTTDTQYF. CDR3 bases: TGTGCCAGCAGCGTAGCCCCAGGACCTGGTGGTACCACAGATACGCAGTATTTT. Together with reference TRBV9 and TRBJ2-3, the CDR3 gives the full variable domain: DSGVTQTPKHLITATGQRVTLRCSPRSGDLSVYWYQQSLDQGLQFLIQYYNGEERAKGNILERFSAQQFPDLHSELNLSSLELGDSALYFCASSVAPGPGGTTDTQYFGPGTRLTVL.